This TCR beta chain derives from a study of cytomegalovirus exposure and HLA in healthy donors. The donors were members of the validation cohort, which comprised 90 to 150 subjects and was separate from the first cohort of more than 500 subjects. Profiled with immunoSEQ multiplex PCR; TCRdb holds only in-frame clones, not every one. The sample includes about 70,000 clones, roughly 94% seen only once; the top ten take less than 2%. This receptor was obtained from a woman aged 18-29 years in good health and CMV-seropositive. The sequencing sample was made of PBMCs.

CDR3 DNA sequence: TGTGCCGGAGCAGGGACTCGAGGCACCGGGGAGCTGTTTTTT. Translation gives CAGAGTRGTGELFF. This sequence joins TRBV2 and TRBJ2-2; D might be TRBD2 (6 bases). The germline CDR1 and CDR2 sequences are SNHLY and FYNNEI. The length of the CDR3 is 14 residues. V shed 11 bases and J shed 4 bases, with 17 bases lying between them.